What follows is one T cell receptor beta chain and its context. What it binds is not known. The entry originates in a study of human T cells and chemical hapten exposure. Background on the study: Sensitization applied 2% DPC to approximately 2 cm by approximately 2 cm of upper inner arm skin. Study-wide results and caveats: TCRs above 1 in 1000 frequency stayed constant with DPC sensitization. There were significantly more large CDR3 similarity clusters among expanded TCRs than among controls.

TCRdb recomputed calls from the RACE reads with MiXCR, one row per CDR3 protein. This sample has 300,000 to 350,000 distinct CDR3 sequences, with about 7% found just once. The germline CDR1 and CDR2 sequences are LGHNA and YSLEER. This CDR3 has 16 residues. The V gene end was trimmed by 2 bases and the J gene end by 9 bases; junction bases not matched to a gene: 9. Time point meaning: patch test 1, 2 weeks after DPC sensitization. Treatment here: therapeutic diphenylcyclopropenone sensitization with weekly scalp DPC. Sequences were derived from whole blood, sampled in connection with sensitization to the hapten diphenylcyclopropenone (DPC). This sequence joins TRBV4-3 and TRBJ2-1; 11 nucleotides align to TRBD1. This TCR was recovered from a young woman with alopecia areata. Some clones in this sample may be carry-over from other donors' samples. The chain's CDR3 is CASSQIPRDRGGEQFF. The CDR3 DNA is TGCGCCAGCAGCCAAATCCCCAGGGACAGGGGGGGTGAGCAGTTCTTC.